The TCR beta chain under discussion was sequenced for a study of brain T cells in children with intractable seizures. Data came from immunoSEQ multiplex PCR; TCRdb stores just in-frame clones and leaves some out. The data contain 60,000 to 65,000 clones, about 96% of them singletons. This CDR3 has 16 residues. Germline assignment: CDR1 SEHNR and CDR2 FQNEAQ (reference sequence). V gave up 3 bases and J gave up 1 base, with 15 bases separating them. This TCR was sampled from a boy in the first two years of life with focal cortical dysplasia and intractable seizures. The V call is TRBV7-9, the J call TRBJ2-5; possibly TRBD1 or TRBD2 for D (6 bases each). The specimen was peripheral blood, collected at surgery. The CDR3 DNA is TGTGCCAGCAGCTTCGGTCGGGGGCCCAGCCAAGAGACCCAGTACTTC. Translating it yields CASSFGRGPSQETQYF.